The sequence of this T cell receptor beta chain was determined in a study of T cells expressing NK-cell markers. Across the study: According to the study, TCR beta repertoires originated from sorted CD3+CD56+NKG2C+, CD3+CD56+NKG2C- and CD3+CD56-NKG2C+ T cells. Study results and limitations: The share of CD8+ T cells held by dominant NKG2C+ clonotypes was about 1.0-8% in 5 or 6 donors. Also leading the CD3+CD56-NKG2C+ fraction in a handful of donors were these clonotypes.

About this clonotype: Its target is unknown.

In generating TCR beta cDNA, 5'RACE template switching with UMIs was used. TCRdb re-called the 5' RACE reads and shows each CDR3 protein once, DNA omitted. Its table lists about 460,000 distinct CDR3 sequences. The CDR3 is 16 amino acids. CDR1 KGHSH and CDR2 LQKENI come from the germline V gene. Material for sequencing was blood T cells: a sorted CD56 or NKG2C T cell subset, CD4+ or CD8+ T cells, or bulk PBMC T cells (not recorded which). This sequence originates from a woman in her forties or fifties in good health. The genes are TRBV18 and TRBJ2-2. CDR3 amino acids: CASSPLRTVLDGELFF.